This T cell receptor beta chain originates from a study of blood T cell repertoires in COVID-19. Study context: T cells, B-cell-depleted T cells, or PBMCs provided the cDNA or gDNA that served as material.

Looked up from germline, CDR1 is SGHAT and CDR2 is FQNNGV. This CDR3 has 16 amino acids. J was trimmed by 2 bases and V by 5 bases; bases with no gene match: 9. Original handling: Nucleated cell counts were estimated from reference gene primer amplification. The repertoire was sequenced with immunoSEQ multiplex PCR; TCRdb's copy has only in-frame clones and lacks some. The V and J calls and clone size are taken from that table; D and trimming were inferred from the DNA. Seen here are 400,000 to 450,000 clones, approximately 90% observed once, and the top ten hold over 1.3%. Material: peripheral blood. The sequence was obtained from a woman in her 30s with active or convalescent COVID-19. This chain links TRBV11-2 with TRBJ2-3; TRBD2 matches at 8 bases. This CDR3 is CASSHPGGGYTDTQYF. CDR3 in DNA: TGTGCCAGCAGCCATCCAGGCGGGGGGTACACAGATACGCAGTATTTT.